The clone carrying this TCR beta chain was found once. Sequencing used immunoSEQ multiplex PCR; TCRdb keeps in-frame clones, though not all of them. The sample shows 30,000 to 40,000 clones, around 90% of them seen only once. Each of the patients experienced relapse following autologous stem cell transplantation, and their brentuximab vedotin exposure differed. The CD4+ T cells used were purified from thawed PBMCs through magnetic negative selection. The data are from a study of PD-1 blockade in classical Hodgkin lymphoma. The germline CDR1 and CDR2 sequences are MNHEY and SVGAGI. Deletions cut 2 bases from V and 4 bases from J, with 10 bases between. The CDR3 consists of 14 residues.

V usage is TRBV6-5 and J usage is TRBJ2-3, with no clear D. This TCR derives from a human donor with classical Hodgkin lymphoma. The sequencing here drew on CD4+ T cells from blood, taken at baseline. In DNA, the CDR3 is TGTGCCAGCAGTTACGGCACCGCCGCAGATACGCAGTATTTT. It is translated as CASSYGTAADTQYF.